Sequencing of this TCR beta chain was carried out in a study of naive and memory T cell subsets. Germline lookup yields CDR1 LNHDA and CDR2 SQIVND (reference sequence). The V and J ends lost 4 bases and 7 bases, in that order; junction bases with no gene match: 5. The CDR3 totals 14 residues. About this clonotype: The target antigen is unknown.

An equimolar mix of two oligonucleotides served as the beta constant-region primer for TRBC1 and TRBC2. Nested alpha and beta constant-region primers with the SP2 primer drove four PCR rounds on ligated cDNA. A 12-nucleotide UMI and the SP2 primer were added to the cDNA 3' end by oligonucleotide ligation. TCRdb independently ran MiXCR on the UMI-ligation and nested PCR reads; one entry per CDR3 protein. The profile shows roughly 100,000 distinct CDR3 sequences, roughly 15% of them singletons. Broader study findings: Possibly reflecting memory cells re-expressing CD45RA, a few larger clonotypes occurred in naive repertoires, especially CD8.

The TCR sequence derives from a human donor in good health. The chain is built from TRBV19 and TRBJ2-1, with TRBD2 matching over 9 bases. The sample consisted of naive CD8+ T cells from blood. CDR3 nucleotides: TGTGCCAGTAGTACCGGACTAGCGCTGAATGAGCAGTTCTTC. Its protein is CASSTGLALNEQFF.